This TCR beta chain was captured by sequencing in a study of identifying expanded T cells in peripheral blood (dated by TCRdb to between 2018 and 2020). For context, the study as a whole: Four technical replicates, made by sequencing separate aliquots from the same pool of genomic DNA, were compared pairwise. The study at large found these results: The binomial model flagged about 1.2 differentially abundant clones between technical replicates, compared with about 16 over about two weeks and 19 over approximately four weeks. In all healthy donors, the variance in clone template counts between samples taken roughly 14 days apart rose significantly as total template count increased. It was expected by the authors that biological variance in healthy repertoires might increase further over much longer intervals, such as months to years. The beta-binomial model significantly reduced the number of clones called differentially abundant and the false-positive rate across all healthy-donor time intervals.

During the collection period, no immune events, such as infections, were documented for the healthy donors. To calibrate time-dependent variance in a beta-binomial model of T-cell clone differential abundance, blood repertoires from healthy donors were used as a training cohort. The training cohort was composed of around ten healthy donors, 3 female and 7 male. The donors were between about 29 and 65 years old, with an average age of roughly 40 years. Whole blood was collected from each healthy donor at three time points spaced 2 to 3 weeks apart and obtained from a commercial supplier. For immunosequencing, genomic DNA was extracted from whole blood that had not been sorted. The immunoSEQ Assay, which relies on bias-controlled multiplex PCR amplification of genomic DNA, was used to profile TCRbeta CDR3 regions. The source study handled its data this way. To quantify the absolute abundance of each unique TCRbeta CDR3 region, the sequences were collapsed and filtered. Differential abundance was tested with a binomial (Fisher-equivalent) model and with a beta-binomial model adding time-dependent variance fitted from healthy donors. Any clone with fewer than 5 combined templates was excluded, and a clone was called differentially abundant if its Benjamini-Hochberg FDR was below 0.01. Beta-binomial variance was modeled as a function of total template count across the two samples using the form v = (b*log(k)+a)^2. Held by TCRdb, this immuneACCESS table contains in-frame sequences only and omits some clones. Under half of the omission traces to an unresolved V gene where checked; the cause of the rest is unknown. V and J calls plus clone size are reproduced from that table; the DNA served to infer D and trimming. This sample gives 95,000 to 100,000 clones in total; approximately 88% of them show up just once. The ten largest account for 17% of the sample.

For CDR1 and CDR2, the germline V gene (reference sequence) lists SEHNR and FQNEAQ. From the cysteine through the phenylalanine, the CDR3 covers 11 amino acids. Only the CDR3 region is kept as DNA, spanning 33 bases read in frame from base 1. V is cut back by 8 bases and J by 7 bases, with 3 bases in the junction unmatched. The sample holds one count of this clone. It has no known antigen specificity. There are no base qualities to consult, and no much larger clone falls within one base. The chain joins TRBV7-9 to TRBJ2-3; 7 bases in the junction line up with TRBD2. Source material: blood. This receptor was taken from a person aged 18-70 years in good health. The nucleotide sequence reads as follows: TGTGCCAGCGGGGGGGGTTATACGCAGTATTTT. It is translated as CASGGGYTQYF.